This is a list of T cell receptor beta chains from one sample in a study of cytomegalovirus exposure and HLA in healthy donors. The data were produced by immunoSEQ multiplex PCR, yet TCRdb's version contains in-frame clones alone and is incomplete. Of 85,000 to 130,000 clones in the sample, 70% to 75% are singletons; the top ten hold 2.8%. The sample comprised PBMCs. Receptors were obtained from a female donor in good health and CMV-seronegative. Each CDR3 is given with its conserved first and last residue. D genes are given only for firm matches. Only some rows state a clone size, as once, few, many or a class for expanded clones.

>TRBJ2-3|few|.|TRBV30
CAWSVRTITDTQYF
TGTGCCTGGAGTGTGCGGACTATCACAGATACGCAGTATTTT
>TRBJ2-7|.|.|TRBV7-9
CASSARGYEQYF
TGTGCCAGCAGCGCCCGGGGCTACGAGCAGTACTTC
>TRBJ2-7|.|TRBD1|TRBV7-9
CASSPRGGQPYEQYF
TGTGCCAGCAGCCCGAGAGGGGGCCAGCCCTACGAGCAGTACTTC
>TRBJ2-2|.|TRBD2|TRBV27
CASFFAGGTGELFF
TGTGCCAGCTTCTTCGCGGGAGGCACCGGGGAGCTGTTTTTT
>TRBJ2-2|.|TRBD2|TRBV29-1
CSVRGGTGELFF
TGCAGCGTGCGGGGGGGTACCGGGGAGCTGTTTTTT
>TRBJ2-7|.|TRBD1|TRBV28
CASRTGGAVYEQYF
TGTGCCAGCAGAACAGGGGGCGCCGTATACGAGCAGTACTTC
>TRBJ2-3|.|TRBD2|TRBV30
CAWSARTSGLTDTQYF
TGTGCCTGGAGTGCGAGGACTAGCGGGCTCACAGATACGCAGTATTTT
>TRBJ2-3|.|TRBD2|TRBV6-1
CASSSGGGTDTQYF
TGTGCCAGCAGCTCGGGGGGAGGGACAGATACGCAGTATTTT
>TRBJ2-3|.|TRBD2|TRBV11-2
CASSLSGRASTDTQYF
TGTGCCAGCAGCCTTAGCGGGAGGGCTAGCACAGATACGCAGTATTTT
>TRBJ2-7|.|.|TRBV19
CASSSSLGGSYEQYF
TGTGCCAGTAGCTCATCGCTTGGTGGCAGCTACGAGCAGTACTTC
>TRBJ2-7|.|.|TRBV11-3
CASSLGGESSYEQYF
TGTGCCAGCAGCTTAGGCGGGGAGAGCTCCTACGAGCAGTACTTC
>TRBJ2-7|.|TRBD2|TRBV5-4
CASSSRSGREYEQYF
TGTGCCAGCAGCTCGCGAAGCGGGAGAGAATACGAGCAGTACTTC
>TRBJ2-1|.|TRBD2|TRBV28
CASRASTSGGEQFF
TGTGCCAGCCGGGCCTCGACTAGCGGGGGTGAGCAGTTCTTC
>TRBJ2-7|few|TRBD2|TRBV11-2
CASSLRAGVSEQYF
TGTGCCAGCAGCTTAAGAGCGGGAGTCTCCGAGCAGTACTTC
>TRBJ2-1|.|.|TRBV10-1
CASSEAGRNEQFF
TGCGCCAGCAGTGAGGCGGGGCGTAATGAGCAGTTCTTC
>TRBJ2-7|few|TRBD1|TRBV28
CASSFPRTGGSGTQTYEQYF
TGTGCCAGCAGTTTTCCTCGGACAGGGGGAAGTGGTACACAGACCTACGAGCAGTACTTC
>TRBJ2-7|.|TRBD2|TRBV7-2
CASALAGRYEQYF
TGTGCCAGCGCACTAGCGGGACGCTACGAGCAGTACTTC
>TRBJ1-5|few|TRBD1|TRBV27
CASSFFDREGNQPQHF
TGTGCCAGCAGTTTCTTCGACAGGGAGGGCAATCAGCCCCAGCATTTT
>TRBJ1-5|.|TRBD1|TRBV5-1
CASSAGQGSNQPQHF
TGCGCCAGCAGCGCGGGACAGGGGAGCAATCAGCCCCAGCATTTT
>TRBJ2-7|.|.|TRBV29-1
CSVVGGSSYEQYF
TGCAGCGTTGTGGGGGGTAGCTCCTACGAGCAGTACTTC
>TRBJ1-1|few|.|TRBV5-6
CASSRERAANTEAFF
TGTGCCAGCAGCCGAGAGCGGGCCGCGAACACTGAAGCTTTCTTT
>TRBJ2-7|.|.|TRBV28
CASLGYQSYEQYF
TGTGCCAGTCTGGGCTACCAGTCCTACGAGCAGTACTTC
>TRBJ2-4|.|TRBD1|TRBV9
CASSLTGQGAGIQYF
TGTGCCAGCAGCCTCACCGGACAGGGGGCAGGCATTCAGTACTTC
>TRBJ2-1|.|TRBD2|TRBV7-9
CASSLETSGRGEQFF
TGTGCCAGCAGCTTAGAGACTAGCGGGAGGGGTGAGCAGTTCTTC
>TRBJ1-1|.|.|TRBV28
CASSKSPGGEAFF
TGTGCCAGCAGTAAGTCCCCGGGGGGTGAAGCTTTCTTT
>TRBJ2-3|few|TRBD1|TRBV12-5
CASGFGTGGTDTQYF
TGTGCTAGTGGTTTTGGGACAGGCGGCACAGATACGCAGTATTTT
>TRBJ2-4|.|.|TRBV23-1
CASSQGFAGIAKNIQYF
TGCGCCAGCAGTCAGGGGTTCGCGGGTATAGCCAAAAACATTCAGTACTTC
>TRBJ2-3|.|TRBD2|TRBV19
CASSLLAGGRADTQYF
TGTGCCAGTAGTCTACTAGCGGGAGGGAGGGCGGATACGCAGTATTTT
>TRBJ2-7|.|TRBD1|TRBV2
CATKQGTTYEQYF
TGTGCCACTAAACAGGGGACCACCTACGAGCAGTACTTC
>TRBJ1-3|.|TRBD1|TRBV10-3
CATGTERNTIYF
TGTGCCACCGGGACAGAGAGAAACACCATATATTTT
>TRBJ1-1|.|.|TRBV4-2
CASSQEVGANTEAFF
TGTGCCAGCAGCCAAGAGGTTGGGGCGAACACTGAAGCTTTCTTT
>TRBJ1-5|.|.|TRBV30
CAWSDPLRNQPQHF
TGTGCCTGGAGTGATCCCTTGAGGAATCAGCCCCAGCATTTT
>TRBJ1-4|.|TRBD1|TRBV7-2
CASRTGIINEKLFF
TGTGCCAGCAGGACAGGGATAATCAATGAAAAACTGTTTTTT
>TRBJ2-1|once|TRBD1|TRBV6-5
CASSSTGQAHNEQFF
TGTGCCAGCAGTTCCACAGGACAGGCACACAATGAGCAGTTCTTC
>TRBJ1-3|.|TRBD1|TRBV19
CASSGTAEPSGNTIYF
TGTGCCAGTAGTGGGACAGCCGAACCCTCTGGAAACACCATATATTTT
>TRBJ1-1|.|.|TRBV19
CASSIEQTPRAFF
TGTGCCAGTAGTATAGAGCAAACCCCGCGAGCTTTCTTT
>TRBJ2-5|few|TRBD2|TRBV7-2
CASSLAGGVETQYF
TGTGCCAGCAGTTTAGCGGGAGGCGTAGAGACCCAGTACTTC
>TRBJ2-1|once|TRBD2|TRBV6-5
CASIRLAGLYNEQFF
TGTGCCAGCATCCGCCTAGCGGGGCTATACAATGAGCAGTTCTTC
>TRBJ2-7|once|TRBD2|TRBV11-3
CASSLGLARGGEQYF
TGTGCCAGCAGCTTAGGACTAGCGCGTGGGGGCGAGCAGTACTTC
>TRBJ2-7|.|TRBD2|TRBV5-4
CASSTPGLAGGQQYF
TGTGCCAGCAGCACGCCGGGACTAGCGGGAGGGCAGCAGTACTTC
>TRBJ2-1|.|TRBD2|TRBV4-1
CASSQGVGTSHNEQFF
TGCGCCAGCAGCCAAGGAGTCGGGACTAGTCACAATGAGCAGTTCTTC
>TRBJ2-3|few|.|TRBV4-3
CASSQGEREHADTQYF
TGCGCCAGCAGCCAAGGGGAACGGGAGCATGCAGATACGCAGTATTTT
>TRBJ1-1|.|TRBD1|TRBV7-9
CASSSLGQGVPNTEAFF
TGTGCCAGCAGCTCCCTGGGGCAGGGGGTACCGAACACTGAAGCTTTCTTT
>TRBJ2-7|few|TRBD2|TRBV18
CASSPGTSGGYEQYF
TGTGCCAGCTCACCCGGGACTAGCGGGGGGTACGAGCAGTACTTC
>TRBJ2-1|.|.|TRBV7-9
CASSSKGGRSSYNEQFF
TGTGCCAGCAGCTCCAAGGGGGGGAGGAGCTCCTACAATGAGCAGTTCTTC
>TRBJ2-7|.|.|TRBV7-6
CASIPFCVVRGYEQYF
TGTGCCAGCATACCTTTTTGCGTAGTTCGGGGTTACGAGCAGTACTTC
>TRBJ2-7|.|.|TRBV7-8
CASSFRPAGYSSYEQYF
TGTGCCAGCAGCTTCCGACCAGCGGGCTACTCATCCTACGAGCAGTACTTC
>TRBJ2-1|.|.|TRBV5-8
CASSWGTTPEGEQFF
TGTGCCAGCAGCTGGGGGACGACTCCGGAGGGTGAGCAGTTCTTC
>TRBJ2-1|few|.|TRBV9
CASSSRGSSYNEQFF
TGTGCCAGCAGCTCGAGGGGGAGCTCCTACAATGAGCAGTTCTTC
>TRBJ2-3|.|.|TRBV30
CAWQASLSTDTQYF
TGTGCCTGGCAGGCTAGCCTAAGCACAGATACGCAGTATTTT
>TRBJ2-1|.|TRBD1|TRBV2
CASRNRDRVDNEQFF
TGTGCCAGCAGAAACCGGGACAGGGTCGACAATGAGCAGTTCTTC
>TRBJ1-1|.|.|TRBV19
CASSPQGNTEAFF
TGTGCCAGTAGCCCGCAGGGGAACACTGAAGCTTTCTTT
>TRBJ2-7|.|.|TRBV15
CATSLGGGAWDEQYF
TGTGCCACCAGCTTAGGAGGCGGGGCATGGGACGAGCAGTACTTC
>TRBJ2-7|.|TRBD2|TRBV7-8
CASSLAHDGRPLSYEQYF
TGTGCCAGCAGCTTAGCGCACGACGGGAGGCCCCTCTCCTACGAGCAGTACTTC